The rows below give T cell receptor beta chains drawn from one sample of a study of T cells in Graves' hyperthyroidism and ophthalmopathy. TCRdb re-called the multiplex PCR reads through MiXCR, storing one row per CDR3 protein. The repertoire holds about 690,000 distinct CDR3 sequences, approximately 15% seen once, with about a sixth in the top ten. Sequencing was done on a sample of blood. The receptors derive from a man aged 50-59 years with Graves' hyperthyroidism. Both conserved end residues are part of each CDR3. A D gene is named only where the DNA matches it firmly. Some rows mark clone size as missing; the rest say once, few, many or name a class of expanded clone.

size	V	J	D	DNA	CDR3
.	TRBV29-1	TRBJ2-7	TRBD2	TGCAGCGTGAGGGGACTAGCGGGAATCTACGAGCAGTACTTC	CSVRGLAGIYEQYF
many	TRBV7-2	TRBJ1-2	.	TGTGCCAGCAGCTTAGAGCCGAGCCATAACTATGGCTACACCTTC	CASSLEPSHNYGYTF
.	TRBV20-1	TRBJ1-1	.	TGCAGTGCTAGACGGGATTTGAACACTGAAACTTTCTTT	CSARRDLNTETFF
few	TRBV27	TRBJ2-1	TRBD1	TGTGCCAGCAGTTTTTTCGGGACAGCGAAGTTCTTC	CASSFFGTAKFF
.	TRBV9	TRBJ2-7	TRBD2	TGTGCCAGCAGCGTAGATGTAGCGGGAGAACGCGAGCAGTACTTC	CASSVDVAGEREQYF
few	TRBV5-1	TRBJ2-1	.	TGCGCCAGCAGCCCGACTAAGTCCAGCTCCTACAATGAGCAGTTCTTC	CASSPTKSSSYNEQFF
.	TRBV6-1	TRBJ1-1	TRBD1	TGTGCCAGCAGTGATGACAGGGGACTGCCAGCTTTCTTT	CASSDDRGLPAFF
few	TRBV12-3/TRBV12-4	TRBJ2-1	TRBD2	TGTGCCAGCACCTGGGTGGGGGGGACCGGAAATGAGCAGTTCTTC	CASTWVGGTGNEQFF
few	TRBV6-1	TRBJ1-4	.	TGTGCCAGCAGCGACAGCAGGACTTCATCTCGTGAAAAACTGTTTTTT	CASSDSRTSSREKLFF
.	TRBV5-1	TRBJ2-7	.	TGCGCCAGCAGCCCTGCTGCAGGGTCCTACGAGCAGTACTTC	CASSPAAGSYEQYF
few	TRBV6-1	TRBJ1-3	.	TGTGCCAGCAGTTCCCCGGGCCACGTCGGGATCACCATATATTTT	CASSSPGHVGITIYF
.	TRBV9	TRBJ1-1	TRBD1	TGTGCCAGCAGCTTCGGGACAGGGAACACTGGAGCTTTCTTT	CASSFGTGNTGAFF
many	TRBV28	TRBJ1-6	TRBD1	TGTGCCAGCACCACGACAGGGGATGGCTATAATTCACCCCTCCACTTT	CASTTTGDGYNSPLHF
.	TRBV27	TRBJ1-4	.	TGTGCCAGCAGTTTATCCCCCTGGTCCCGAGGAGCGGCTAATGAAAAACTGTTTTTT	CASSLSPWSRGAANEKLFF
many	TRBV6-5	TRBJ2-1	TRBD2	TGTGCCAGCAGTTACTTACTAAGCGGGAGCTCCTACAATGAGCAGTTCTTC	CASSYLLSGSSYNEQFF
few	TRBV7-9	TRBJ2-7	TRBD2	TGTGCCAGCAGCGACGCCGGTGGGAGGGCCCGGGCTGAGGAGCAGTACTTC	CASSDAGGRARAEEQYF
.	TRBV5-4	TRBJ2-1	.	TGTGCCAGCAGCTTCGCGGGAAAGCAGTTCTTC	CASSFAGKQFF
.	TRBV5-5	TRBJ2-1	TRBD2	TGTGCCAGCAGCCCCCGGACTAGCGGGACCCTCCGGGGGCAGTTCTTC	CASSPRTSGTLRGQFF
many	TRBV5-1	TRBJ2-2	.	TGCGCCAGCAGCCAGAAAAGGGGCCCCGGGGAGCTGTTTTTT	CASSQKRGPGELFF
few	TRBV19	TRBJ2-1	TRBD1	TGTGCCAGTAGTCCTGTACAGGGGATGGAGCAGTTCTTC	CASSPVQGMEQFF
once	TRBV28	TRBJ2-7	.	TGTGCCAGCAGACCGGGGGGCCAGGGCTCCCTCTACGAGCAGTACTTC	CASRPGGQGSLYEQYF
.	TRBV7-9	TRBJ2-7	.	TGTGCCAGCAGCTTAGCCTGGGCACTTGGCGAGCAGTACTTC	CASSLAWALGEQYF
.	TRBV3-1	TRBJ1-3	.	TGTGCCAGCAGAGGATCGAACTCTGGAAACACCATATATTTT	CASRGSNSGNTIYF
few	TRBV10-3	TRBJ2-1	.	TGTGCCATCAGTGATTTTTCTTATGAGCAGTTCTTC	CAISDFSYEQFF
few	TRBV5-1	TRBJ2-3	.	TGCGCCAGCAGCACCGGAGTCATCACCGACACAGATACGCAGTATTTT	CASSTGVITDTDTQYF
many	TRBV28	TRBJ2-1	.	TGCGCCAGCAGCTTTGGGGGTAGTTCCTACAATGAGCAGTTCTTC	CASSFGGSSYNEQFF
few	TRBV5-6	TRBJ1-2	.	TGTGCCAGCAGCTTCCTGACAGTGAGTAACTATGGCTACACCTTC	CASSFLTVSNYGYTF
once	TRBV12-3/TRBV12-4	TRBJ2-7	.	TGTGCCAGCAGTGATTCCGGGACAACCTACTACGAGCAGTACTTC	CASSDSGTTYYEQYF